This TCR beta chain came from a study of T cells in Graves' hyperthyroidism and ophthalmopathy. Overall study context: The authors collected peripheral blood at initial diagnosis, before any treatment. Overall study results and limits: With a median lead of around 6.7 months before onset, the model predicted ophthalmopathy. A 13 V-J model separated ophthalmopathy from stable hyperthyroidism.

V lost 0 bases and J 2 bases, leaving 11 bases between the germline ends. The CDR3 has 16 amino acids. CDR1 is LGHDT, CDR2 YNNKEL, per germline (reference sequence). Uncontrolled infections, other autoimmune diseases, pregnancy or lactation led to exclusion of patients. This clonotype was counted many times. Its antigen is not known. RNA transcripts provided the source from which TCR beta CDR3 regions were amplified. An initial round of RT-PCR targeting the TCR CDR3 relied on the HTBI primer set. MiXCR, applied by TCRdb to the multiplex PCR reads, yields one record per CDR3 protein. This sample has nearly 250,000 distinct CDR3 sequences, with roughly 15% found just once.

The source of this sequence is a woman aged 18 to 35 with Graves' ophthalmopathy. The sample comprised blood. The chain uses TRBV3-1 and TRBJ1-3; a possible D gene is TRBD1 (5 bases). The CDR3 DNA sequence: TGTGCCAGCAGCCAAGATCGTGTAGGGGCTGGAAACACCATATATTTT. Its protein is CASSQDRVGAGNTIYF.